These 20 T cell receptor beta chains share one sample of origin, sequenced in a study of T cell responses to AZD1222 COVID-19 vaccine. The protocol was immunoSEQ multiplex PCR, while the TCRdb copy is restricted to in-frame clones and leaves out a portion. This sample has 90,000 to 130,000 clones; 87% occur once, and the top ten carry 3.2%. This sample comprised peripheral blood, obtained on day 0 of AZD1222 vaccination. These TCRs come from an adult in good health.

This clone has just one count. This rearrangement joins TRBV4-1 to TRBJ1-2; D ambiguous. The CDR3 spans 14 residues. CDR1 is MGHRA and CDR2 is YSYEKL in the germline V gene. The V gene lost 3 bases and the J gene lost 5 bases, with 13 bases spanning the gap. In DNA, the CDR3 is TGCGCCAGCAGCCACCCCCTGGGTGGGTATGGCTACACCTTC. Translating gives CASSHPLGGYGYTF.

The chain couples TRBV19 to TRBJ2-7; D uncertain. The CDR3 covers 14 residues. The germline V and J ends were trimmed by 5 bases and 0 bases, with 11 bases remaining between them. CDR1 and CDR2 (germline): LNHDA, SQIVND (reference sequence). CDR3 coding DNA: TGTGCCAGTAGTTTGGCACCGAGCTCCTACGAGCAGTACTTC. Protein product: CASSLAPSSYEQYF.

The V call is TRBV30, the J call TRBJ1-2; weak D call: TRBD1 (5 bases). Germline V gene sequence: CDR1 GTSNPN, CDR2 SVGIG (reference sequence). V dropped 0 bases and J dropped 7 bases, with 18 bases sitting between them. This CDR3 contains 15 residues. The CDR3 region is CAWSVPGGVVRGYTF. The DNA for the CDR3 is TGTGCCTGGAGTGTACCTGGGGGGGTCGTTCGTGGCTACACCTTC.

The chain carries TRBV27 and TRBJ1-2, with a weak D call TRBD1 (5 bases). V was clipped by 3 bases and J by 8 bases, with 19 bases between them. Germline CDR1 MNHEY, CDR2 SMNVEV (reference sequence). There are 15 residues in the CDR3. In nucleotides, the CDR3 is TGTGCCAGCAGTTTGCGGGGACCCCCGGCGGGAGGCTACACCTTC. Translating it yields CASSLRGPPAGGYTF.

The rearrangement joins TRBV27 to TRBJ2-1; tentative D call: TRBD1 (5 bases). The length of the CDR3 is 15 residues. V gave up 6 bases and J gave up 0 bases, with 12 bases separating them. CDR1 is MNHEY, CDR2 SMNVEV, per germline (reference sequence). CDR3: CASRLDSSSYNEQFF. Here the CDR3 DNA reads TGTGCCAGCAGACTTGACAGTAGCTCCTACAATGAGCAGTTCTTC.

This sequence joins TRBV3-1 (or the pseudogene TRBV3-2) and TRBJ2-7, with TRBD2 identical over 10 bases. Germline V gene lookup returns CDR1 LGHDT and CDR2 YNNKEL (reference sequence). V trimming: 5 bases; J trimming: 0 bases; junction bases outside the gene matches: 7. This CDR3 has 16 amino acids. CDR3 bases: TGTGCCAGCAGCTCCCGACTAGCGGGCCACTCCTACGAGCAGTACTTC. Amino acids: CASSSRLAGHSYEQYF.

The chain uses TRBV30 and TRBJ1-2; tentatively, D is TRBD1 (5 bases). Germline loops: CDR1 GTSNPN, CDR2 SVGIG (reference sequence). V lost 3 bases and J 5 bases, leaving 16 bases between the germline ends. The CDR3 extends over 14 amino acids. CDR3 nucleotide sequence: TGTGCCTGGAGGCAAGGGCAGGGTGGGTATGGCTACACCTTC. This translates into CAWRQGQGGYGYTF.

J is TRBJ1-1 and V is TRBV28; D gene unclear. Germline-derived CDR1 and CDR2 are MDHEN and SYDVKM. The CDR3 has 14 amino acids. The V and J ends lost 8 bases and 1 base respectively, with 14 bases between them. The CDR3, as DNA: TGTGCCAGCCCTGAGAGACTTTCGAACACTGAAGCTTTCTTT. This translates into CASPERLSNTEAFF. Using reference TRBV28 and TRBJ1-1 for the parts outside the CDR3, the full variable domain is DVKVTQSSRYLVKRTGEKVFLECVQDMDHENMFWYRQDPGLGLRLIYFSYDVKMKEKGDIPEGYSVSREKKERFSLILESASTNQTSMYLCASPERLSNTEAFFGQGTRLTVV.

The genes are TRBV4-1 and TRBJ1-2; 8 bases map to TRBD1. CDR3 length: 16 amino acids. Germline V gives CDR1 MGHRA, CDR2 YSYEKL. The V segment lost 0 bases and the J segment 3 bases; nucleotides outside the gene matches: 6. The CDR3 loop reads CASSQDGQGNYYGYTF. The CDR3, as DNA: TGCGCCAGCAGCCAAGATGGACAGGGTAATTACTATGGCTACACCTTC.

This chain joins TRBV12-5 and TRBJ2-5, with 10 positions matching TRBD2. Germline lookup yields CDR1 LGHNT and CDR2 FRNRAP. V shed 1 base, J shed 2 bases, and the junction held 7 bases outside the gene matches. This CDR3 region has 17 residues. The CDR3 spells CASGLASSGGGQETQYF. DNA for the CDR3: TGTGCTAGTGGTTTGGCCTCTAGCGGGGGTGGGCAAGAGACCCAGTACTTC.

The chain combines TRBV27 with TRBJ1-5; a weak D match, TRBD1 (6 bases). Deletions cut 3 bases from V and 10 bases from J, with 16 bases between. The CDR3 is made up of 14 amino acids. Germline CDR1 and CDR2: MNHEY and SMNVEV (reference sequence). This CDR3 reads CASSFTGGGQPQHF. In DNA form, the CDR3 reads TGTGCCAGCAGTTTTACGGGAGGGGGACAACCCCAGCATTTT.

The chain couples TRBV28 to TRBJ1-2, with D unresolved. V gave up 2 bases and J gave up 4 bases, with 14 bases separating them. This CDR3 has 15 residues. The germline gives CDR1 MDHEN, CDR2 SYDVKM. CDR3 residues: CASSLTGGPLYGYTF. The CDR3 DNA reads TGTGCCAGCAGTTTAACCGGCGGGCCACTCTATGGCTACACCTTC.

The V call is TRBV2, the J call TRBJ2-3, with D perhaps given as TRBD1 or TRBD2 (5 bases each). The CDR3 sequence is 15 residues long. Germline lookup yields CDR1 SNHLY and CDR2 FYNNEI. V lost 0 bases, J lost 2 bases, and 9 bases lay in between. The CDR3 is CASSEAGAATDTQYF. The CDR3 coding sequence is TGTGCCAGCAGTGAAGCCGGGGCGGCCACAGATACGCAGTATTTT.

The chain combines TRBV7-9 with TRBJ1-4, with D uncertain. Germline V gives CDR1 SEHNR, CDR2 FQNEAQ (reference sequence). Trimming took 3 bases from V and 3 from J, leaving 14 bases between them. The CDR3 sequence is 16 residues long. The CDR3 DNA reads as TGTGCCAGCAGCTTCGCGTTGGGGTTATCTAATGAAAAACTGTTTTTT. Residues: CASSFALGLSNEKLFF.

The rearrangement uses TRBV12-1 and TRBJ2-1; no check of the table's D call, TRBD2, against the DNA was made. TRBV12-1 is noted as a pseudogene. The CDR3 totals 19 residues. This CDR3 is CASSLAGTSPLPPCGEQFF. Here the CDR3 DNA reads TGTGCCAGCAGCTTAGCCGGGACTAGCCCGTTACCGCCCTGCGGTGAGCAGTTCTTC.

The gene calls are TRBV6-5 and TRBJ2-7, with a tentative D call TRBD2 (6 bases). Germline CDR1 is MNHEY and CDR2 is SVGAGI. This CDR3 is 16 amino acids long. Trimming removed 0 bases at V and 2 bases at J, with 14 bases between. The CDR3 loop is CASSYSGGAWAYEQYF. The CDR3 DNA follows: TGTGCCAGCAGTTACTCAGGAGGGGCGTGGGCCTACGAGCAGTACTTC.

The V gene is TRBV6-1, the J gene TRBJ1-3; D perhaps matches TRBD1 (6 bases). V was trimmed by 1 base and J by 0 bases, leaving 7 bases between them. The length of the CDR3 is 15 residues. Germline values: CDR1 MNHNS, CDR2 SASEGT. CDR3 nucleotide sequence: TGTGCCAGCAGTGAAGGACAGGACTCTGGAAACACCATATATTTT. The encoded protein is CASSEGQDSGNTIYF.

CDR3 amino acids: CASSQDTGGFYEQYF. The CDR3 region has the DNA TGTGCCAGCAGCCAAGATACAGGGGGATTCTACGAGCAGTACTTC. V gene TRBV3-1 (or the pseudogene TRBV3-2) combines with J gene TRBJ2-7, with 8 bases identical to TRBD1. With 0 bases clipped from V and 3 bases from J, the junction kept 4 bases outside the gene matches. The germline V gene has CDR1 LGHDT and CDR2 YNNKEL (reference sequence). The CDR3 is 15 amino acids.

This sequence joins TRBV6-5 and TRBJ1-2; no clear D gene. Germline V lookup: CDR1 MNHEY, CDR2 SVGAGI. This CDR3 is 11 amino acids long. Trimming removed 10 bases from V and 5 bases from J, with 11 bases in between. CDR3 protein: CATSDGYGYTF. The CDR3 DNA sequence: TGTGCCACCTCCGACGGTTATGGCTACACCTTC.

V and J are TRBV5-6 and TRBJ2-5; tentatively, D is TRBD1 or TRBD2 (5 bases each). Germline assignment: CDR1 SGHDT and CDR2 YYEEEE. Trimming removed 4 bases at V and 0 bases at J, with 7 bases between. The CDR3 consists of 13 residues. CDR3 loop: CASSQGHQETQYF. The CDR3 DNA reads as TGTGCCAGCAGCCAGGGACACCAAGAGACCCAGTACTTC.